This entry lists 24 T cell receptor beta chains sequenced from one sample in a study of T cell responses to AZD1222 COVID-19 vaccine. Only in-frame clones appear in the TCRdb table, and some are missing; sequencing was by immunoSEQ multiplex PCR. Altogether 90,000 to 120,000 clones are present, about 90% being singletons, with the ten largest covering about 9.1%. The source was peripheral blood, collected 28 days after the second AZD1222 dose. The receptors stem from an adult who received the AZD1222 COVID-19 vaccine.

The V gene is TRBV7-2, the J gene TRBJ2-2; a weak D match, TRBD1 (5 bases). V gave up 1 base and J gave up 5 bases, with 17 bases separating them. The CDR3 is 17 residues long. Germline-derived CDR1 and CDR2 are SGHTA and FQGNSA. CDR3 protein: CASSLEILTGKTGELFF. CDR3 sequence (DNA): TGTGCCAGCAGCTTAGAGATTCTAACAGGCAAAACCGGGGAGCTGTTTTTT.

The rearrangement uses TRBV30 and TRBJ1-2; TRBD1 matches at 7 bases. The germline CDR1 and CDR2 sequences are GTSNPN and SVGIG (reference sequence). The CDR3 has 12 amino acids. Trimming took 1 base from V and 7 from J; bases not matched to a gene: 3. In nucleotides, the CDR3 is TGTGCCTGGAGTGGGCAGGGGGGTGGCTACACCTTC. This gives the protein CAWSGQGGGYTF.

The CDR3, as DNA: TGTGCCTGGAGTGTACTTGGGAGGTCCAACTATGGCTACACCTTC. Translating it yields CAWSVLGRSNYGYTF. The chain employs TRBV30 and TRBJ1-2; no definite D call. Germline V gene data show CDR1 as GTSNPN and CDR2 as SVGIG (reference sequence). Trimming shortened V by 0 bases and J by 2 bases, and 13 bases separated the two germline ends. The CDR3 is 15 residues long.

CDR3 residues: CASERRKNTGELFF. The CDR3 region has the DNA TGTGCCAGTGAAAGACGGAAGAACACCGGGGAGCTGTTTTTT. The chain has TRBV19 and TRBJ2-2; the D is unclear. CDR1 is LNHDA, CDR2 SQIVND, per germline (reference sequence). The CDR3 contains 14 residues. Trimming pared 8 bases from V and 1 base from J, leaving 11 bases between. The variable domain in full, completed from reference TRBV19 and TRBJ2-2, reads DGGITQSPKYLFRKEGQNVTLSCEQNLNHDAMYWYRQDPGQGLRLIYYSQIVNDFQKGDIAEGYSVSREKKESFPLTVTSAQKNPTAFYLCASERRKNTGELFFGEGSRLTVL.

The chain joins TRBV7-9 to TRBJ2-7; D call uncertain. The CDR3 consists of 14 residues. From germline, CDR1 is SEHNR and CDR2 FQNEAQ (reference sequence). Between the trimmed V and J ends, which lost 5 bases and 3 bases, there was a span of 14 bases. CDR3 nucleotides: TGTGCCAGCAGCCGCGTACAGAGTAACTACGAGCAGTACTTC. Translated, it gives CASSRVQSNYEQYF.

This clone was seen only a few times. J is TRBJ1-6 and V is TRBV27, with a weak D call TRBD1 (5 bases). CDR3 length: 15 amino acids. Germline V lookup: CDR1 MNHEY, CDR2 SMNVEV (reference sequence). Deletions cut 5 bases from V and 7 bases from J, with 15 bases between. CDR3 region: CASSPLDRGNSPLHF. CDR3 nucleotide sequence: TGTGCCAGCAGTCCTCTAGACAGAGGGAATTCACCCCTCCACTTT.

The chain combines TRBV4-2 with TRBJ2-7, with 11 bases fitting TRBD2. The CDR3 runs 15 residues. Germline CDR1 is LGHNA and CDR2 is YNFKEQ. Losses at the gene ends were 5 bases for V and 4 bases for J; bases not matched to a gene: 7. CDR3 residues: CASSTDLAGGYEQYF. The CDR3 bases are TGTGCCAGCAGCACAGACCTAGCGGGAGGATACGAGCAGTACTTC.

The rearrangement links TRBV5-1 to TRBJ2-2, with D uncertain. The V and J ends lost 4 bases and 0 bases respectively, with 25 bases between them. The CDR3 loop spans 20 amino acids. Germline V gene lookup returns CDR1 SGHRS and CDR2 YFSETQ. The CDR3 reads CASSLTLPGPSPANTGELFF. The CDR3 DNA sequence: TGCGCCAGCAGCCTCACGCTTCCGGGTCCCTCCCCCGCGAACACCGGGGAGCTGTTTTTT.

J is TRBJ1-2 and V is TRBV27; possibly TRBD1 for D (5 bases). Trimming stripped 2 bases from V and 5 bases from J, with 9 bases between. There are 13 residues in the CDR3. Germline lookup yields CDR1 MNHEY and CDR2 SMNVEV (reference sequence). The CDR3 protein is CASSLTGVYGYTF. The CDR3 bases are TGTGCCAGCAGTTTAACAGGAGTATATGGCTACACCTTC.

This sequence joins TRBV29-1 and TRBJ2-1; no clear D. There are 10 residues in the CDR3. V shed 8 bases and J shed 2 bases, with 4 bases lying between them. In germline, CDR1 is SQVTM, CDR2 ANQGSEA. CDR3 in DNA: TGCAGCTTCACCTACAATGAGCAGTTCTTC. Protein sequence: CSFTYNEQFF.

This clone is medium-sized (0.01 to 0.1%) by share. The rearrangement uses TRBV24-1 and TRBJ1-5; 8 bases are a match to TRBD1. The V and J ends lost 4 bases and 6 bases, in that order; junction bases with no gene match: 7. The CDR3 runs 15 residues. The V gene's germline CDR1 is KGHDR and CDR2 SFDVKD. CDR3 sequence: CATSETTGGTQPQHF. CDR3 DNA sequence: TGTGCCACCAGTGAGACTACAGGGGGGACTCAGCCCCAGCATTTT.

The rearrangement links TRBV29-1 to TRBJ2-7, with D uncertain. CDR1 is SQVTM, CDR2 ANQGSEA, per germline. Trimming shortened V by 6 bases and J by 2 bases, and 20 bases separated the two germline ends. The CDR3 extends over 15 amino acids. The CDR3 region is CSVRPQVGKAYEQYF. DNA for the CDR3: TGCAGCGTGCGGCCCCAAGTGGGAAAAGCCTACGAGCAGTACTTC.

The J gene is TRBJ1-3, the V gene TRBV7-2; D unclear. V lost 1 base, J lost 4 bases, and 11 bases lay in between. This CDR3 spans 15 amino acids. Germline CDR1 and CDR2: SGHTA and FQGNSA. DNA of the CDR3: TGTGCCAGCAGCTTAGTGGCGGGTACGGGAAACACCATATATTTT. Amino acids: CASSLVAGTGNTIYF.

The chain employs TRBV7-2 and TRBJ2-1; no clear D. Germline assignment: CDR1 SGHTA and CDR2 FQGNSA. The CDR3 is 15 residues long. Between the trimmed V and J ends, which lost 7 bases and 0 bases, there was a span of 13 bases. The CDR3 here is CASTRDVSSYNEQFF. CDR3 in DNA: TGTGCCAGCACTCGAGACGTGAGCTCCTACAATGAGCAGTTCTTC.

This sequence joins TRBV18 and TRBJ2-2; the D is unclear. CDR1 is KGHSH, CDR2 LQKENI, per germline. V was pared by 5 bases and J by 4 bases, with 11 bases between. The CDR3 spans 14 residues. The CDR3 sequence: CASSTNEATGELFF. DNA of the CDR3: TGTGCCAGCTCAACTAATGAAGCCACCGGGGAGCTGTTTTTT.

V and J are TRBV30 and TRBJ2-7; D tentatively reads TRBD1 or TRBD2 (5 bases each). The CDR3 extends over 13 amino acids. Germline-derived CDR1 and CDR2 are GTSNPN and SVGIG (reference sequence). V was trimmed by 1 base and J by 3 bases, leaving 10 bases between them. CDR3 in DNA: TGTGCCTGGAGTGGAGGGACCGACTACGAGCAGTACTTC. Protein product: CAWSGGTDYEQYF.

This clone was detected only once. The J gene is TRBJ1-1, the V gene TRBV11-3; tentative D call: TRBD1 (6 bases). Germline values: CDR1 SGHNT, CDR2 YENEEA. The CDR3 has 12 amino acids. V was pared by 6 bases and J by 4 bases, with 9 bases between. DNA of the CDR3: TGTGCCAGCAGTAGGGGGGGCACTGAAGCTTTCTTT. Its translation is CASSRGGTEAFF.

The chain links TRBV5-6 to TRBJ2-3; D ambiguous. This CDR3 is built from 14 residues. Deletions cut 0 bases from V and 2 bases from J, with 7 bases between. Germline V gene data show CDR1 as SGHDT and CDR2 as YYEEEE. The CDR3 loop is CASSLVGFTDTQYF. The CDR3 coding sequence is TGTGCCAGCAGCTTGGTGGGTTTCACAGATACGCAGTATTTT.

V is TRBV7-2 and J is TRBJ2-1, with TRBD2 matching 8 bases. From germline, CDR1 is SGHTA and CDR2 FQGNSA. CDR3 length: 15 residues. Losses at the gene ends were 5 bases for V and 1 base for J; bases not matched to a gene: 4. CDR3: CASSLGGVSYNEQFF. In nucleotides, the CDR3 is TGTGCCAGCAGCCTCGGGGGGGTATCCTACAATGAGCAGTTCTTC. The variable domain in full, with the rest retrieved from reference TRBV7-2 and TRBJ2-1, is GAGVSQSPSNKVTEKGKDVELRCDPISGHTALYWYRQSLGQGLEFLIYFQGNSAPDKSGLPSDRFSAERTGGSVSTLTIQRTQQEDSAVYLCASSLGGVSYNEQFFGPGTRLTVL.

The chain joins TRBV5-5 to TRBJ1-1; D gene unclear. This CDR3 region has 14 residues. Trimming shortened V by 7 bases and J by 2 bases, and 15 bases separated the two germline ends. Germline-derived CDR1 and CDR2 are SGHKS and YYEKEE (reference sequence). The CDR3 is CASGLTSDNTEAFF. The CDR3 nucleotides are TGTGCCAGCGGACTTACCTCAGACAACACTGAAGCTTTCTTT. The variable domain in full, completed from reference TRBV5-5 and TRBJ1-1, reads DAGVTQSPTHLIKTRGQQVTLRCSPISGHKSVSWYQQVLGQGPQFIFQYYEKEERGRGNFPDRFSARQFPNYSSELNVNALLLGDSALYLCASGLTSDNTEAFFGQGTRLTVV.

This clone appeared once. The same CDR3 can be traced to other DNA sequences in this sample. The rearrangement joins TRBV6-1 to TRBJ1-2, with D perhaps TRBD1 (5 bases). Deletions cut 0 bases from V and 2 bases from J, with 7 bases between. Germline CDR1 and CDR2: MNHNS and SASEGT. The CDR3 loop spans 14 amino acids. The CDR3 reads CASSEAGGNYGYTF. The CDR3 nucleotides read TGTGCCAGCAGTGAAGCGGGGGGGAACTATGGCTACACCTTC.

Regarding this clone: One end of the junction does not line up with germline, which may come from a read error. The chain combines TRBV2 with TRBJ2-4, with D uncertain. The germline V gene encodes CDR1 SNHLY and CDR2 FYNNEI. This CDR3 is built from 15 residues. The chain's CDR3 is CASREGSVSKNIQYF. CDR3 sequence (DNA): TGTGCCAGCAGGGAAGGTTCGGTTTCCAAAAACATTCAGTACTTC.

The chain recombines TRBV7-2 with TRBJ1-2; no definite D call. Germline V gene sequence: CDR1 SGHTA, CDR2 FQGNSA. This CDR3 comprises 13 residues. V was cut by 1 base and J by 2 bases, with 5 bases left in between. Here the CDR3 reads CASSLGANYGYTF. The CDR3 coding sequence is TGTGCCAGCAGCTTAGGGGCGAACTATGGCTACACCTTC.

This rearrangement joins TRBV7-9 to TRBJ1-4; tentative D call: TRBD1 (5 bases). Trimming shortened V by 6 bases and J by 2 bases, and 25 bases separated the two germline ends. Germline CDR1 is SEHNR and CDR2 is FQNEAQ (reference sequence). This CDR3 is 19 amino acids long. This chain's CDR3 is CASSYPRGSSKATNEKLFF. CDR3 sequence (DNA): TGTGCCAGCAGTTACCCCCGGGGGTCGAGTAAAGCGACTAATGAAAAACTGTTTTTT.